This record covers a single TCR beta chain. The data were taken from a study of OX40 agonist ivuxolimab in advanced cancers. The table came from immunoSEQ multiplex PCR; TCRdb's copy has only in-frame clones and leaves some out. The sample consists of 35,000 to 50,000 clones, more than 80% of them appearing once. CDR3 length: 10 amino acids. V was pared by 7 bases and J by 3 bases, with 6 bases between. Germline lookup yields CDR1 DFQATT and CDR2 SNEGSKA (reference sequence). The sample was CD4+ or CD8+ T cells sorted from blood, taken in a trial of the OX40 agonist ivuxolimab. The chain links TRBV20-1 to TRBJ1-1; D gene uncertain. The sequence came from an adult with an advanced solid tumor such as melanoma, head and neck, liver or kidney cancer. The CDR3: CSDRDTEAFF. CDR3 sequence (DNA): TGCAGTGATAGGGACACTGAAGCTTTCTTT.